One and the same sample provided the 25 T cell receptor beta chains below, sequenced in a study of blood T cell repertoires in COVID-19. Method: immunoSEQ multiplex PCR; TCRdb's copy keeps in-frame clones and lacks some. The sample has tens of thousands of clones, around 73% seen once. The sample comprised peripheral blood. Receptor source: a man aged 80 or over with acute or convalescent COVID-19.

This chain's CDR3 is CASSLQGRTEAFF. The CDR3 coding sequence is TGTGCCAGCAGTTTACAGGGGCGTACTGAAGCTTTCTTT. V is TRBV12-3 or TRBV12-4 and J is TRBJ1-1; D might be TRBD1 (6 bases). Trimming removed 2 bases at V and 5 bases at J, with 9 bases between. There are 13 residues in the CDR3.

The chain carries TRBV28 and TRBJ2-7; 9 nucleotides align to TRBD1. V dropped 1 base and J dropped 2; count of bases not matched to a gene: 3. Germline V gene data show CDR1 as MDHEN and CDR2 as SYDVKM. The CDR3 is 15 amino acids. The CDR3 loop is CASSLSGTGTYEQYF. The CDR3 bases are TGTGCCAGCAGTTTATCCGGGACAGGGACCTACGAGCAGTACTTC. Together with reference TRBV28 and TRBJ2-7, the CDR3 gives the full variable domain: DVKVTQSSRYLVKRTGEKVFLECVQDMDHENMFWYRQDPGLGLRLIYFSYDVKMKEKGDIPEGYSVSREKKERFSLILESASTNQTSMYLCASSLSGTGTYEQYFGPGTRLTVT.

The rearrangement uses TRBV19 and TRBJ1-5, with D tentatively TRBD1 (6 bases). This CDR3 contains 16 residues. Trimming left V 4 bases short and J 5 bases short, with 18 bases between. Germline-derived CDR1 and CDR2 are LNHDA and SQIVND (reference sequence). The CDR3 coding sequence is TGTGCCAGTAGTACACCGGGACAACGAGTTTATCAGCCCCAGCATTTT. Amino acids: CASSTPGQRVYQPQHF.

This clone was found once. V is TRBV5-1 and J is TRBJ2-2; 7 bases fit TRBD1. Germline V gives CDR1 SGHRS, CDR2 YFSETQ. The CDR3 is made up of 15 amino acids. Trimming at V came to 6 bases and at J to 0 bases, leaving 5 bases not matched to a gene. CDR3 bases: TGCGCCAGCACTGAAGGGGGCGCGAACACCGGGGAGCTGTTTTTT. It specifies CASTEGGANTGELFF.

This chain joins TRBV5-6 and TRBJ2-1; tentatively, D is TRBD1 (5 bases). V was cut by 4 bases and J by 13 bases, with 15 bases left in between. CDR3 length: 12 residues. Germline V lookup: CDR1 SGHDT, CDR2 YYEEEE. CDR3 amino acids: CASSLSGARQFF. The CDR3 DNA follows: TGTGCCAGCAGCCTCAGTGGGGCGAGACAGTTCTTC.

J is TRBJ2-2 and V is TRBV30, with TRBD1 matching over 7 bases. The germline V gene has CDR1 GTSNPN and CDR2 SVGIG (reference sequence). Germline trimming cut 0 bases from V and 4 bases from J; bases unmatched to any gene: 5. This CDR3 is built from 15 residues. The CDR3 DNA sequence: TGTGCCTGGAGTGTACCCACAGGGGCCACCGGGGAGCTGTTTTTT. It yields the protein CAWSVPTGATGELFF.

The V call is TRBV2, the J call TRBJ2-7, with 7 bases identical to TRBD1. The CDR3 length is 14 residues. J was trimmed by 0 bases and V by 5 bases; bases with no gene match: 4. CDR1 is SNHLY and CDR2 is FYNNEI in the germline V gene. The CDR3 region is CASSSEGASYEQYF. DNA of the CDR3: TGTGCCAGCAGTTCCGAGGGGGCCTCCTACGAGCAGTACTTC.

The count of this clone is one. This chain links TRBV5-1 with TRBJ1-1, with D tentatively TRBD1 (6 bases). Germline V gene data show CDR1 as SGHRS and CDR2 as YFSETQ. Deletions cut 9 bases from V and 4 bases from J, with 16 bases between. The CDR3 consists of 13 residues. CDR3 nucleotides: TGCGCCACCTCGTTAAGGGGGGGCACTGAAGCTTTCTTT. It yields the protein CATSLRGGTEAFF. Using reference TRBV5-1 and TRBJ1-1 for the parts outside the CDR3, the full variable domain is KAGVTQTPRYLIKTRGQQVTLSCSPISGHRSVSWYQQTPGQGLQFLFEYFSETQRNKGNFPGRFSGRQFSNSRSEMNVSTLELGDSALYLCATSLRGGTEAFFGQGTRLTVV.

This chain connects TRBV5-4 to TRBJ1-1, with D unclear. Germline V gene data show CDR1 as SGHNT and CDR2 as YYREEE (reference sequence). V lost 4 bases and J lost 0, with 13 bases in between. CDR3 length: 15 amino acids. Here the CDR3 DNA reads TGTGCCAGCAGCGCAACCGGGATACTGAACACTGAAGCTTTCTTT. Protein sequence: CASSATGILNTEAFF.

The J gene is TRBJ2-1, the V gene TRBV7-9; 7 positions agree with TRBD1. In germline, CDR1 is SEHNR, CDR2 FQNEAQ (reference sequence). The CDR3 totals 16 residues. With 3 bases clipped from V and 2 bases from J, the junction kept 7 bases outside the gene matches. In DNA, the CDR3 is TGTGCCAGCAGCTTGGACAGGAGAAGGGCCTACAATGAGCAGTTCTTC. Its translation is CASSLDRRRAYNEQFF.

The chain has TRBV3-1 (or the pseudogene TRBV3-2) and TRBJ1-2, with a tentative D call TRBD1 (6 bases). The length of the CDR3 is 13 residues. Trimming removed 3 bases at V and 7 bases at J, with 12 bases between. The germline CDR1 and CDR2 sequences are LGHDT and YNNKEL (reference sequence). CDR3 DNA sequence: TGTGCCAGCAGCCACGAGGGGGGGGGTGGCTACACCTTC. This gives the protein CASSHEGGGGYTF.

The chain recombines TRBV20-1 with TRBJ1-2; no clear D. Germline assignment: CDR1 DFQATT and CDR2 SNEGSKA (reference sequence). CDR3 length: 11 amino acids. Trimming took off 5 bases at V and 6 bases at J, with 10 bases between the two ends. The CDR3 bases are TGCAGTGCTTCTCGGAGGGATGGCTACACCTTC. Translating it yields CSASRRDGYTF.

This clone was observed a few times. V gene TRBV19 combines with J gene TRBJ2-7, with D tentatively TRBD2 (7 bases). Per the germline V gene, CDR1 is LNHDA and CDR2 is SQIVND (reference sequence). Trimming took off 6 bases at V and 1 base at J, with 16 bases between the two ends. The CDR3 is 15 amino acids. CDR3 bases: TGTGCCAGTAGACCGCTTGCGGGGGCTTCCTACGAGCAGTACTTC. It encodes CASRPLAGASYEQYF.

CDR3 amino acids: CASSTGTNNEQYF. CDR3 coding DNA: TGTGCCAGCAGCACCGGGACAAACAACGAGCAGTACTTC. This chain connects TRBV6-2 or TRBV6-3 to TRBJ2-7; TRBD1 is a possible D gene (6 bases). This CDR3 contains 13 residues. With 6 bases removed from V and 5 bases from J, the gap between germline ends came to 14 bases. Germline V gene data show CDR1 as MNHEY and CDR2 as SVGEGT.

The chain has TRBV4-3 and TRBJ1-1, with a possible D match to TRBD1 (5 bases). V was shortened by 0 bases and J by 3 bases, with 5 bases between the two germline ends. The CDR3 has 13 residues. Germline V gives CDR1 LGHNA, CDR2 YSLEER. CDR3 nucleotides: TGCGCCAGCAGCCAAGAGACAGACACTGAAGCTTTCTTT. Amino acids: CASSQETDTEAFF.

This chain connects TRBV2 to TRBJ2-2; TRBD2 agrees at 7 bases. The ends lost 4 bases at V and 3 bases at J; junction bases unmatched: 2. The CDR3 runs to 14 residues. CDR1 SNHLY and CDR2 FYNNEI come from the germline V gene. The CDR3 sequence: CASSGEGYTGELFF. CDR3 DNA sequence: TGTGCCAGCAGTGGGGAGGGGTACACCGGGGAGCTGTTTTTT.

The chain has TRBV7-2 and TRBJ2-3, with D tentatively TRBD1 (6 bases). Germline CDR1 SGHTA, CDR2 FQGNSA. The V gene lost 5 bases and the J gene lost 0 bases, with 15 bases spanning the gap. The CDR3 totals 16 residues. CDR3: CASSLDGQKSTDTQYF. In DNA, the CDR3 is TGTGCCAGCAGCCTGGACGGACAGAAAAGCACAGATACGCAGTATTTT.

This clone is a singleton in its sample. V usage is TRBV15 and J usage is TRBJ2-5, with 7 bases identical to TRBD2. J was trimmed by 6 bases and V by 0 bases; bases with no gene match: 10. The CDR3 loop spans 16 amino acids. CDR1 LNHNV and CDR2 YYDKDF come from the germline V gene (reference sequence). Here the CDR3 DNA reads TGTGCCACCAGCAGAGATCGAATGGGAGGGCCCAAGACCCAGTACTTC. This sequence encodes CATSRDRMGGPKTQYF.

This clone was seen just once. The rearrangement joins TRBV6-2 or TRBV6-3 to TRBJ2-5; TRBD2 agrees at 8 bases. The CDR3 sequence is 14 residues long. V trimming: 2 bases; J trimming: 2 bases; junction bases outside the gene matches: 1. CDR1 is MNHEY and CDR2 is SVGEGT in the germline V gene. The CDR3 DNA follows: TGTGCCAGCAGTTACGGCGGGGGGCAAGAGACCCAGTACTTC. It yields the protein CASSYGGGQETQYF.

The chain carries TRBV5-8 and TRBJ2-2; D not resolved. This CDR3 contains 17 residues. Germline values: CDR1 SGHTS, CDR2 YDEGEE. V was cut by 4 bases and J by 5 bases, with 21 bases left in between. This CDR3 reads CASSPPLMRLPTGELFF. The CDR3 nucleotides read TGTGCCAGCAGCCCACCACTCATGCGGCTACCTACCGGGGAGCTGTTTTTT.

The chain links TRBV19 to TRBJ1-2, with TRBD1 as a possible D gene (5 bases). Trimming took 10 bases from V and 5 from J, leaving 20 bases between them. Per the germline V gene, CDR1 is LNHDA and CDR2 is SQIVND (reference sequence). CDR3 length: 14 amino acids. The CDR3 here is CATQSQGGIYGYTF. CDR3 sequence (DNA): TGTGCCACCCAAAGCCAGGGTGGGATTTATGGCTACACCTTC.

The chain is built from TRBV7-2 and TRBJ1-2; D ambiguous. Germline lookup yields CDR1 SGHTA and CDR2 FQGNSA. The V gene lost 10 bases and the J gene lost 2 bases, with 14 bases spanning the gap. The CDR3 sequence is 13 residues long. The CDR3, as DNA: TGTGCCATCGCTGCGGGTGGAAACTATGGCTACACCTTC. Translated: CAIAAGGNYGYTF.

The rearrangement uses TRBV5-1 and TRBJ2-7, with 8 nucleotides matching TRBD1. With V trimmed by 1 base and J by 2 bases, 5 bases remained unmatched. This CDR3 has 15 residues. Germline V lookup: CDR1 SGHRS, CDR2 YFSETQ. CDR3 loop: CASSLSGTGTYEQYF. CDR3 sequence (DNA): TGCGCCAGCAGCTTGTCAGGGACAGGAACCTACGAGCAGTACTTC.

This chain joins TRBV6-2 or TRBV6-3 and TRBJ2-3, with TRBD2 matching 12 bases. Looked up from germline, CDR1 is MNHEY and CDR2 is SVGEGT. The CDR3 spans 16 residues. J lost 1 base, V lost 5 bases, and 4 bases had no gene match. CDR3 amino acids: CASSPGTSGRTDTQYF. The CDR3 DNA sequence: TGTGCCAGCAGTCCCGGGACTAGCGGGCGCACAGATACGCAGTATTTT.

The chain has TRBV13 and TRBJ2-2; 10 bases align to TRBD1. Germline assignment: CDR1 PRHDT and CDR2 FYEKMQ (reference sequence). V lost 3 bases and J lost 3; bases outside the gene matches: 4. The CDR3 is 16 amino acids. The CDR3, as DNA: TGTGCCAGCAGCTTTAGGACAGGGGGGCACACCGGGGAGCTGTTTTTT. It codes for CASSFRTGGHTGELFF. The entire variable domain, with the rest obtained from reference TRBV13 and TRBJ2-2, is as follows: AAGVIQSPRHLIKEKRETATLKCYPIPRHDTVYWYQQGPGQDPQFLISFYEKMQSDKGSIPDRFSAQQFSDYHSELNMSSLELGDSALYFCASSFRTGGHTGELFFGEGSRLTVL.